The TCR beta chain described here comes from a study of T cell responses to AZD1222 COVID-19 vaccine. The CDR3 totals 13 residues. The germline gives CDR1 MNHNY, CDR2 SVGAGI (reference sequence). Between the trimmed V and J ends, which lost 7 bases and 0 bases, there was a span of 9 bases. Findings of the study overall: A mostly white British donor set with more females was recruited, and clonal diversity was possibly underestimated. Along spike, vaccine-associated CD4 TCRs were found throughout, with dominance at 160-218 and 743-854. Spike-specific TCR breadth and depth grew following two AZD1222 doses.

Notes on this clone: Its antigen is as yet unknown.

TCRdb keeps only in-frame clones here, not all; method: immunoSEQ multiplex PCR. Here the sample spans under 200,000 clones, 90% being singletons. The specimen comprised peripheral blood, sampled on day 0 of AZD1222 vaccination. V usage is TRBV6-6 and J usage is TRBJ1-1, with D unresolved. The source of this sequence is an adult in good health. CDR3 sequence: CASTYLMNTEAFF. The CDR3, as DNA: TGTGCCAGCACGTACCTAATGAACACTGAAGCTTTCTTT.